What follows describes a single TCR beta chain. Antigen unknown. The data derive from a study of T cells expressing NK-cell markers. Overall study: The TCR beta repertoires were obtained from sorted CD3+CD56+NKG2C+, CD3+CD56+NKG2C- and CD3+CD56-NKG2C+ T cells.

UMIs accompanied the 5'RACE template switching by which TCR beta cDNA was made. TCRdb reworked the 5' RACE reads into one entry per CDR3 protein, no DNA. The listing contains roughly 350,000 distinct CDR3 sequences. Findings and caveats of the study: Six or seven donors had dominant NKG2C+ clonotypes that comprised about 1.0-7.5% of their CD8+ T cells. The CD3+CD56-NKG2C+ fraction of a handful of donors was also led by these clonotypes.

This TCR came from a man between 18 and 69 years old in good health. Material: blood T cells: a sorted CD56 or NKG2C T cell subset, CD4+ or CD8+ T cells, or bulk PBMC T cells (not recorded which).

The chain's CDR3 is CASIVGLAGGQETQYF. The chain employs TRBV5-5 and TRBJ2-5; the D call from TCRdb, TRBD2, cannot be confirmed without DNA. Germline CDR1 SGHKS, CDR2 YYEKEE (reference sequence). This CDR3 is 16 amino acids long.